This TCR beta chain was captured by sequencing in a study of identical twins. The cDNA had a unique molecular identifier and a template-switch universal primer site. Via MiXCR, TCRdb re-called the 5' RACE reads, giving one row per CDR3 protein. The table has 1,800,000 or so distinct CDR3 sequences, about 32% seen once. The V end was cut by 3 bases, the J end by 7 bases, with 22 bases between. Germline V gives CDR1 SGHAT, CDR2 FQNNGV. There are 16 residues in the CDR3. Sequencing was performed on cord blood. V gene TRBV11-2 combines with J gene TRBJ2-7; D possibly matches TRBD1 or TRBD2 (5 bases each). The receptor was isolated from a newborn girl in good health. CDR3 sequence reads: CASSLVRGAAYNEQYF. CDR3 nucleotides: TGTGCCAGCAGCTTGGTCCGGGGCGCCGCCTACAATGAGCAGTACTTC.